These T cell receptor beta chains were read from a single sample in a study of CD8 T cells in Susac syndrome. TCRdb passed the immunoSEQ multiplex PCR reads through MiXCR, listing each CDR3 protein once. The sample holds around 140,000 distinct CDR3 sequences, roughly 95% seen once. Sequenced input: CD4+ T cells from PBMCs. These receptors all come from a human donor in good health. Each CDR3 is given with its conserved first and last residue. The D gene is left open where the match is weak. Clone size appears in some rows only: once, few, many, or a class for an expanded clone.

V gene: TRBV3-1; clone size: NA; J gene: TRBJ2-1; D gene: TRBD2; CDR3 protein: CASSQLAGKGYNEQFF; CDR3 DNA: TGTGCCAGCAGCCAATTAGCGGGAAAGGGTTACAATGAGCAGTTCTTC
V gene: TRBV24-1; clone size: NA; J gene: TRBJ2-2; D gene: NA; CDR3 protein: CATSDLIPTGELFF; CDR3 DNA: TGTGCCACCAGTGATTTGATCCCCACCGGGGAGCTGTTTTTT
V gene: TRBV27; clone size: NA; J gene: TRBJ2-1; D gene: NA; CDR3 protein: CASSFRRRNNEQFF; CDR3 DNA: TGTGCCAGCAGTTTTAGGAGGAGGAACAATGAGCAGTTCTTC
V gene: TRBV12-3/TRBV12-4; clone size: NA; J gene: TRBJ1-2; D gene: TRBD1; CDR3 protein: CASEGDRAYEGYTF; CDR3 DNA: TGTGCCAGCGAGGGGGACAGAGCTTATGAAGGCTACACCTTC
V gene: TRBV20-1; clone size: NA; J gene: TRBJ2-5; D gene: TRBD1; CDR3 protein: CSAHSPGQGEETQYF; CDR3 DNA: TGCAGTGCTCACAGCCCGGGACAGGGAGAAGAGACCCAGTACTTC
V gene: TRBV20-1; clone size: NA; J gene: TRBJ2-1; D gene: TRBD2; CDR3 protein: CSARPPRTSGHSWDEQFF; CDR3 DNA: TGCAGTGCTAGACCCCCCCGGACTAGCGGACACTCGTGGGATGAGCAGTTCTTC
V gene: TRBV30; clone size: NA; J gene: TRBJ2-7; D gene: NA; CDR3 protein: CAWSVQDSYYEQYF; CDR3 DNA: TGTGCCTGGAGTGTACAGGACAGCTACTACGAGCAGTACTTC
V gene: TRBV10-3; clone size: NA; J gene: TRBJ2-5; D gene: NA; CDR3 protein: CAISEGGAWETQYF; CDR3 DNA: TGTGCCATCAGTGAGGGGGGGGCGTGGGAGACCCAGTACTTC
V gene: TRBV2; clone size: NA; J gene: TRBJ2-3; D gene: TRBD1; CDR3 protein: CASSHDRGRGTDTQYF; CDR3 DNA: TGTGCCAGCAGCCACGACAGGGGGCGTGGAACAGATACGCAGTATTTT
V gene: TRBV19; clone size: NA; J gene: TRBJ1-3; D gene: NA; CDR3 protein: CASSPLELSSGNTIYF; CDR3 DNA: TGTGCCAGTAGCCCCTTGGAACTGAGCTCTGGAAACACCATATATTTT
V gene: TRBV7-9; clone size: once; J gene: TRBJ1-2; D gene: NA; CDR3 protein: CASSRGSGYTF; CDR3 DNA: TGTGCCAGCAGCCGAGGTTCTGGCTACACCTTC
V gene: TRBV2; clone size: NA; J gene: TRBJ2-7; D gene: TRBD1; CDR3 protein: CASSEGTGAGNEQYF; CDR3 DNA: TGTGCCAGCAGTGAAGGGACAGGCGCTGGGAACGAGCAGTACTTC
V gene: TRBV18; clone size: NA; J gene: TRBJ2-3; D gene: NA; CDR3 protein: CASSPLDPGDTQYF; CDR3 DNA: TGTGCCAGCTCACCATTAGACCCCGGGGATACGCAGTATTTT
V gene: TRBV14; clone size: NA; J gene: TRBJ2-5; D gene: NA; CDR3 protein: CASSPKITAQETQYF; CDR3 DNA: TGTGCCAGCAGCCCCAAGATCACAGCACAAGAGACCCAGTACTTC
V gene: TRBV9; clone size: NA; J gene: TRBJ2-5; D gene: NA; CDR3 protein: CASSASQETQYF; CDR3 DNA: TGTGCCAGCAGCGCCTCCCAGGAGACCCAGTACTTC
V gene: TRBV5-4; clone size: NA; J gene: TRBJ2-5; D gene: NA; CDR3 protein: CASSFIGKETQYF; CDR3 DNA: TGTGCCAGCAGCTTTATAGGGAAGGAGACCCAGTACTTC
V gene: TRBV19; clone size: NA; J gene: TRBJ2-3; D gene: NA; CDR3 protein: CASSILQGGDTQYF; CDR3 DNA: TGTGCCAGTAGTATCTTACAGGGTGGAGATACGCAGTATTTT
V gene: TRBV6-5; clone size: NA; J gene: TRBJ2-1; D gene: TRBD2; CDR3 protein: CASSYRTSGSNNEQFF; CDR3 DNA: TGTGCCAGCAGTTACCGGACTAGCGGGAGCAACAATGAGCAGTTCTTC
V gene: TRBV5-1; clone size: NA; J gene: TRBJ2-1; D gene: NA; CDR3 protein: CASSRDLAEMFF; CDR3 DNA: TGCGCCAGCAGCCGGGACCTCGCGGAGATGTTCTTC
V gene: TRBV28; clone size: NA; J gene: TRBJ2-5; D gene: TRBD2; CDR3 protein: CASNLAGKKETQYF; CDR3 DNA: TGTGCCAGCAACCTAGCGGGAAAAAAAGAGACCCAGTACTTC
V gene: TRBV29-1; clone size: NA; J gene: TRBJ2-6; D gene: NA; CDR3 protein: CSVEVGGAGANVLTF; CDR3 DNA: TGCAGCGTTGAAGTAGGTGGGGCTGGGGCCAACGTCCTGACTTTC
V gene: TRBV24-1; clone size: NA; J gene: TRBJ2-5; D gene: TRBD2; CDR3 protein: CATSDLRLAGGPGQETQYF; CDR3 DNA: TGTGCCACCAGTGATTTACGACTAGCGGGAGGGCCAGGCCAAGAGACCCAGTACTTC
V gene: TRBV14; clone size: NA; J gene: TRBJ1-4; D gene: NA; CDR3 protein: CASSRLEEKLFF; CDR3 DNA: TGTGCCAGCAGCCGATTGGAAGAAAAACTGTTTTTT
V gene: TRBV18; clone size: NA; J gene: TRBJ1-2; D gene: NA; CDR3 protein: CASSRDIGGDYGYTF; CDR3 DNA: TGTGCCAGCTCACGCGACATCGGAGGTGACTATGGCTACACCTTC
V gene: TRBV5-1; clone size: NA; J gene: TRBJ2-2; D gene: NA; CDR3 protein: CASYRDPNTGELFF; CDR3 DNA: TGCGCCAGCTACCGAGACCCTAACACCGGGGAGCTGTTTTTT
V gene: TRBV18; clone size: NA; J gene: TRBJ2-7; D gene: NA; CDR3 protein: CASSLLDMSSYEQYF; CDR3 DNA: TGTGCCAGCTCACTTTTAGATATGAGCTCCTACGAGCAGTACTTC
V gene: TRBV29-1; clone size: NA; J gene: TRBJ2-3; D gene: TRBD2; CDR3 protein: CSVQVAGVGDTQYF; CDR3 DNA: TGCAGCGTTCAAGTAGCGGGAGTTGGAGATACGCAGTATTTT
V gene: TRBV24-1; clone size: NA; J gene: TRBJ1-2; D gene: TRBD1; CDR3 protein: CATSEGGTALTNYGYTF; CDR3 DNA: TGTGCCACCAGTGAAGGAGGGACAGCGCTCACTAACTATGGCTACACCTTC
V gene: TRBV28; clone size: NA; J gene: TRBJ1-2; D gene: TRBD1; CDR3 protein: CASSFRARGGYGYTF; CDR3 DNA: TGTGCCAGCAGTTTCAGGGCCAGGGGGGGCTATGGCTACACCTTC
V gene: TRBV6-2/TRBV6-3; clone size: NA; J gene: TRBJ1-2; D gene: NA; CDR3 protein: CASSYPDFGYTF; CDR3 DNA: TGTGCCAGCAGTTACCCGGACTTTGGCTACACCTTC
V gene: TRBV10-3; clone size: NA; J gene: TRBJ2-2; D gene: NA; CDR3 protein: CAIRSNTGELFF; CDR3 DNA: TGTGCCATCAGGTCAAACACCGGGGAGCTGTTTTTT
V gene: TRBV6-6; clone size: once; J gene: TRBJ1-5; D gene: TRBD1; CDR3 protein: CASSRDRVNQPQHF; CDR3 DNA: TGTGCCAGCAGCAGGGACAGGGTCAATCAGCCCCAGCATTTT
V gene: TRBV30; clone size: NA; J gene: TRBJ2-7; D gene: TRBD2; CDR3 protein: CAWTSGTYEQYF; CDR3 DNA: TGTGCCTGGACTAGCGGGACCTACGAGCAGTACTTC
V gene: TRBV4-2; clone size: few; J gene: TRBJ2-3; D gene: NA; CDR3 protein: CASSQRAPGLSTDTQYF; CDR3 DNA: TGTGCCAGCAGCCAGAGGGCTCCGGGACTGAGCACAGATACGCAGTATTTT
V gene: TRBV5-1; clone size: NA; J gene: TRBJ1-4; D gene: TRBD1; CDR3 protein: CASSLVGTGNEKLFF; CDR3 DNA: TGCGCCAGCAGCTTGGTGGGGACAGGGAATGAAAAACTGTTTTTT
V gene: TRBV19; clone size: NA; J gene: TRBJ1-4; D gene: TRBD1; CDR3 protein: CASRRQGEEKLFF; CDR3 DNA: TGTGCCAGCAGAAGACAGGGTGAGGAAAAACTGTTTTTT
V gene: TRBV30; clone size: NA; J gene: TRBJ2-7; D gene: NA; CDR3 protein: CAWSAPSSYEQYF; CDR3 DNA: TGTGCCTGGAGTGCCCCGAGCTCCTACGAGCAGTACTTC
V gene: TRBV20-1; clone size: NA; J gene: TRBJ1-2; D gene: NA; CDR3 protein: CSASGLRDYGYTF; CDR3 DNA: TGCAGTGCTAGCGGACTGAGGGACTATGGCTACACCTTC
V gene: TRBV4-2; clone size: NA; J gene: TRBJ2-5; D gene: TRBD2; CDR3 protein: CASSQEFGGVKETQYF; CDR3 DNA: TGTGCCAGCAGCCAAGAATTCGGGGGGGTGAAAGAGACCCAGTACTTC
V gene: TRBV6-5; clone size: NA; J gene: TRBJ2-7; D gene: NA; CDR3 protein: CASRRGGPDEQYF; CDR3 DNA: TGTGCCAGCAGACGCGGAGGGCCCGACGAGCAGTACTTC
V gene: TRBV4-1; clone size: NA; J gene: TRBJ1-2; D gene: NA; CDR3 protein: CASSQEGVGYGYTF; CDR3 DNA: TGCGCCAGCAGCCAAGAGGGGGTGGGCTATGGCTACACCTTC
V gene: TRBV5-1; clone size: NA; J gene: TRBJ2-1; D gene: TRBD2; CDR3 protein: CASSLGIAGLQANEQFF; CDR3 DNA: TGCGCCAGCAGCCTGGGAATAGCGGGCTTACAAGCCAATGAGCAGTTCTTC
V gene: TRBV7-3; clone size: NA; J gene: TRBJ2-2; D gene: NA; CDR3 protein: CASSLGTQNTGELFF; CDR3 DNA: TGTGCCAGCAGCTTGGGGACTCAGAACACCGGGGAGCTGTTTTTT
V gene: TRBV7-2; clone size: NA; J gene: TRBJ2-7; D gene: NA; CDR3 protein: CASSYLGGLYEQYF; CDR3 DNA: TGTGCCAGCAGCTATCTGGGGGGGCTCTACGAGCAGTACTTC
V gene: TRBV20-1; clone size: NA; J gene: TRBJ1-5; D gene: NA; CDR3 protein: CSARSGRARQPQHF; CDR3 DNA: TGCAGTGCTAGGTCCGGCAGGGCTCGTCAGCCCCAGCATTTT
V gene: TRBV7-2; clone size: NA; J gene: TRBJ2-7; D gene: NA; CDR3 protein: CASSLPRKSYEQYF; CDR3 DNA: TGTGCCAGCAGCTTACCTCGGAAATCCTACGAGCAGTACTTC
V gene: TRBV24-1; clone size: NA; J gene: TRBJ2-3; D gene: NA; CDR3 protein: CATSDLRQRGTDTQYF; CDR3 DNA: TGTGCCACCAGTGATTTGAGGCAGCGAGGGACAGATACGCAGTATTTT
V gene: TRBV4-1; clone size: NA; J gene: TRBJ2-7; D gene: NA; CDR3 protein: CASSQTWSGSYEQYF; CDR3 DNA: TGCGCCAGCAGCCAAACATGGAGCGGATCCTACGAGCAGTACTTC
V gene: TRBV12-5; clone size: NA; J gene: TRBJ1-3; D gene: NA; CDR3 protein: CASGLVRSDSPSNSGNTIYF; CDR3 DNA: TGTGCTAGTGGTTTGGTACGAAGTGACAGCCCGTCAAACTCTGGAAACACCATATATTTT
V gene: TRBV12-3/TRBV12-4; clone size: NA; J gene: TRBJ1-3; D gene: NA; CDR3 protein: CASSSRNTIYF; CDR3 DNA: TGTGCCAGCAGTTCCAGAAACACCATATATTTT
V gene: TRBV6-5; clone size: NA; J gene: TRBJ2-2; D gene: NA; CDR3 protein: CASTRDSSGELFF; CDR3 DNA: TGTGCCAGCACCAGGGATAGCAGCGGGGAGCTGTTTTTT
V gene: TRBV12-5; clone size: NA; J gene: TRBJ2-5; D gene: TRBD1; CDR3 protein: CASDTGGWETQYF; CDR3 DNA: TGTGCTAGTGATACAGGGGGCTGGGAGACCCAGTACTTC
V gene: TRBV5-6; clone size: NA; J gene: TRBJ2-7; D gene: TRBD1; CDR3 protein: CASSSRDREIYEQYF; CDR3 DNA: TGTGCCAGCAGCTCCCGGGACAGGGAAATCTACGAGCAGTACTTC
V gene: TRBV28; clone size: once; J gene: TRBJ2-5; D gene: NA; CDR3 protein: CASSLGRSQYF; CDR3 DNA: TGTGCCAGCAGTTTGGGTCGAAGTCAGTACTTC
V gene: TRBV18; clone size: NA; J gene: TRBJ1-1; D gene: NA; CDR3 protein: CASSRTGGGEAFF; CDR3 DNA: TGTGCCAGCTCGCGGACCGGGGGCGGAGAAGCTTTCTTT
V gene: TRBV20-1; clone size: NA; J gene: TRBJ1-1; D gene: TRBD1; CDR3 protein: CSARDPRTGGTEAFF; CDR3 DNA: TGCAGTGCTAGAGATCCCCGGACAGGGGGGACTGAAGCTTTCTTT
V gene: TRBV4-1; clone size: NA; J gene: TRBJ2-1; D gene: NA; CDR3 protein: CASSQEGTARLYNNEQFF; CDR3 DNA: TGCGCCAGCAGCCAAGAGGGGACCGCTCGACTATATAACAATGAGCAGTTCTTC
V gene: TRBV24-1; clone size: NA; J gene: TRBJ2-3; D gene: NA; CDR3 protein: CATSDLPGSTDTQYF; CDR3 DNA: TGTGCCACCAGTGATTTGCCCGGAAGCACAGATACGCAGTATTTT
V gene: TRBV6-5; clone size: NA; J gene: TRBJ2-7; D gene: TRBD2; CDR3 protein: CASSYSMPGTTLYEQYF; CDR3 DNA: TGTGCCAGCAGTTACTCTATGCCCGGGACTACATTATACGAGCAGTACTTC
V gene: TRBV5-4; clone size: NA; J gene: TRBJ2-7; D gene: TRBD1; CDR3 protein: CASSLAGTGDYEQYF; CDR3 DNA: TGTGCCAGCAGCTTGGCCGGGACAGGAGACTACGAGCAGTACTTC